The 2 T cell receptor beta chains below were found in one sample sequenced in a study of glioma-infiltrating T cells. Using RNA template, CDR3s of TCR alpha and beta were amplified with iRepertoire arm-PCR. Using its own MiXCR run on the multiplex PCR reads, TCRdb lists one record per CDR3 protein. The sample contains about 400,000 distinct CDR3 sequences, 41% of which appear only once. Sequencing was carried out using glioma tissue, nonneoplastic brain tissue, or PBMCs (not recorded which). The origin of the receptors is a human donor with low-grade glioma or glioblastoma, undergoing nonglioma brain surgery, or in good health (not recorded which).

The CDR3 sequence is CASSQRVGTANEKLFF. For the CDR3, the DNA is TGTGCCAGCTCACAGCGGGTTGGGACAGCTAATGAAAAACTGTTTTTT. The J gene is TRBJ1-4, the V gene TRBV18; 7 nucleotides match TRBD1. The germline V gene encodes CDR1 KGHSH and CDR2 LQKENI. The CDR3 loop spans 16 amino acids. Unmatched junction bases numbered 8, after V lost 4 bases and J lost 3 bases.

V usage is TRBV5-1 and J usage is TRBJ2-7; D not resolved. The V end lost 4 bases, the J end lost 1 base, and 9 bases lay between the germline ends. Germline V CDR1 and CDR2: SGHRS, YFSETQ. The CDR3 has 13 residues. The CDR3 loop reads CASSNYRSYEQYF. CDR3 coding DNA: TGCGCCAGCAGCAATTACCGGTCCTACGAGCAGTACTTC.